The rows below give T cell receptor beta chains drawn from one sample of a study of identical twins. TCRdb re-called the 5' RACE reads with MiXCR, one entry per CDR3 protein. The sample consists of approximately 230,000 distinct CDR3 sequences, 5% to 7% of them appearing once. The sample was also reused in another study, on T cells expressing NK-cell markers.

Sequenced: CD8+ T cells sorted from blood. The receptors were sampled from a woman aged 18-29 years in good health. Each CDR3 is given with its conserved first and last residue. The D gene is left open where the match is weak. Only part of the rows carry a size: once, few, many, or a class if the clone is expanded.

d_gene	v_gene	j_gene	abundance	CDR3aa	CDR3nt
-	TRBV21-1	TRBJ1-1	many	CASRQSPGGNTEAFF	TGTGCCAGCAGGCAAAGCCCCGGTGGGAACACTGAAGCTTTCTTT
-	TRBV4-1	TRBJ2-5	many	CASSQEVARETQYF	TGCGCCAGCAGCCAAGAGGTAGCGAGAGAGACCCAGTACTTC
TRBD2	TRBV9	TRBJ2-1	few	CASSVGGSGGSSYNEQFF	TGTGCCAGCAGCGTAGGGGGTAGCGGGGGAAGCTCCTACAATGAGCAGTTCTTC
TRBD1	TRBV29-1	TRBJ2-2	many	CSVPGQVFGELFF	TGCAGCGTACCGGGACAGGTCTTCGGGGAGCTGTTTTTT
-	TRBV10-3	TRBJ2-7	-	CAISDPGLEQYEQYF	TGTGCCATCAGTGACCCGGGACTGGAGCAGTACGAGCAGTACTTC
TRBD2	TRBV7-8	TRBJ2-3	-	CASSLVVAGAPTDTQYF	TGTGCCAGCAGCTTAGTCGTAGCGGGGGCACCCACAGATACGCAGTATTTT
-	TRBV9	TRBJ2-3	-	CASSAENIADTQYF	TGTGCCAGCAGCGCCGAAAATATCGCAGATACGCAGTATTTT
TRBD1	TRBV25-1	TRBJ2-5	-	CAKTGETQYF	TGTGCCAAGACAGGGGAGACCCAGTACTTC
-	TRBV27	TRBJ2-6	-	CASSLLGHRSSGANVLTF	TGTGCCAGCAGTTTACTCGGACATCGAAGCTCTGGGGCCAACGTCCTGACTTTC
TRBD2	TRBV7-9	TRBJ2-3	many	CASPQSGTSIDTQYF	TGTGCCAGTCCCCAATCGGGGACTAGCATAGATACGCAGTATTTT
TRBD2	TRBV15	TRBJ2-7	few	CATSSGGRDSSYEQYF	TGTGCCACCAGCAGTGGGGGGAGGGATAGCTCCTACGAGCAGTACTTC
TRBD2	TRBV7-3	TRBJ2-3	many	CASSLEGGGGTDTQYF	TGTGCCAGCAGCTTGGAGGGCGGGGGAGGCACAGATACGCAGTATTTT
-	TRBV7-9	TRBJ1-6	few	CASSSPELRVNSPLHF	TGTGCCAGCAGCTCCCCCGAGCTCCGCGTAAATTCACCCCTCCACTTT
-	TRBV5-1	TRBJ2-7	many	CASSPDLRGEQYF	TGCGCCAGCAGCCCGGACCTGCGCGGCGAGCAGTACTTC